These T cell receptor beta chains were read from a single sample in a study of blood T cell repertoires in COVID-19. Libraries were prepared by immunoSEQ multiplex PCR; TCRdb keeps only in-frame clonotypes and omits some of them. Of fewer than 250,000 clones detected, 88% appear once; the ten largest clones hold less than 3%. The sample was peripheral blood. The receptors were gathered from a woman aged 55-69 years with acute or convalescent COVID-19. CDR3s include the opening cysteine and the closing phenylalanine or tryptophan. D genes are given only for firm matches. Clone size is stated in some rows and not others, as once, few, many or a class when expanded.

NA,TRBJ2-4,NA,TRBV6-5,TGTGCCAGCAGCCAGGACTGGTTAGCCAAAAACATTCAGTACTTC,CASSQDWLAKNIQYF
NA,TRBJ1-5,NA,TRBV6-5,TGTGCCAGCAGCCCGCGGGGTGAAGGCAATCAGCCCCAGCATTTT,CASSPRGEGNQPQHF
few,TRBJ1-2,NA,TRBV29-1,TGCAGCGTTGGATTAGACTATGGCTACACCTTC,CSVGLDYGYTF
NA,TRBJ1-1,TRBD1,TRBV29-1,TGCAGCGTTGGTGGGACAGCCCCATCCACTGAAGCTTTCTTT,CSVGGTAPSTEAFF
NA,TRBJ1-4,NA,TRBV18,TGTGCCAGCTCACCGTACAACGGGAGGAATGAAAAACTGTTTTTT,CASSPYNGRNEKLFF
NA,TRBJ2-5,TRBD2,TRBV19,TGTGCCAGTAGTACGACTAGCGGGGTATGGGAGACCCAGTACTTC,CASSTTSGVWETQYF
NA,TRBJ2-7,TRBD2,TRBV27,TGTGCCAGCAGTTCCGGACTAGCCTACGAGCAGTACTTC,CASSSGLAYEQYF
NA,TRBJ1-3,NA,TRBV6-6,TGTGCCAGCAGTCAACCGCGGACCGGGAGCTCTGGAAACACCATATATTTT,CASSQPRTGSSGNTIYF
NA,TRBJ2-1,TRBD2,TRBV20-1,TGCAGTGCTAGTAGGACTAGCGGGGTCTTCCATGAGCAGTTCTTC,CSASRTSGVFHEQFF
NA,TRBJ1-2,NA,TRBV6-5,TGTGCCAGCAGCTATGACAGTTTCTATGGCTACACCTTC,CASSYDSFYGYTF
NA,TRBJ2-7,NA,TRBV27,TGTGCCAGCAGTTACAGGGGGGGAGTAGGGTACGAGCAGTACTTC,CASSYRGGVGYEQYF
NA,TRBJ1-2,NA,TRBV7-9,TGTGCCAGCAGCTTAAGCTCACAGGCCATCCTATTCTACACCTTC,CASSLSSQAILFYTF
NA,TRBJ2-1,TRBD2,TRBV6-2/TRBV6-3,TGTGCCAGCAGTTATACTAGCGGGAGGTACGGTGAGCAGTTCTTC,CASSYTSGRYGEQFF
NA,TRBJ1-1,NA,TRBV2,TGTGCCAGCAACCCCCGGGACATTAACACTGAAGCTTTCTTT,CASNPRDINTEAFF
few,TRBJ2-7,NA,TRBV6-5,TGTGCCAGCAGTTACGGGCGGGGAAGCCCTTGGAACGAGCAGTACTTC,CASSYGRGSPWNEQYF
few,TRBJ1-6,NA,TRBV2,TGTGCCAGCAGGAGGGTAACAGATTATTCACCCCTCCACTTT,CASRRVTDYSPLHF